Each of the 10 T cell receptor beta chains below was sequenced from the same sample in a study of siplizumab effects on memory and regulatory T cells (dated by TCRdb to between 2018 and 2021). Receptor amplification or capture employed the immunoSEQ multiplex PCR assay. In TCRdb, the immuneACCESS table is reduced to in-frame sequences with V and J assigned. These tables do not hold every clone; where another copy was compared, an unresolved V gene accounts for under half, and the others remain unexplained. The sample data list 99,000 or so clones, and just under 95% of these were observed just once. About 1.2% of the sample goes to the ten largest clones. Sequencing was performed on non-Treg CD4+ T cells sorted from blood. The cell subset or site label of this sample denotes: FACS-sorted unstimulated CD4+ non-regulatory T cells. The origin of the receptors is a human donor in good health.

The rearrangement links TRBV5-1 to TRBJ2-5; the D gene is possibly TRBD2 (5 bases). Looked up from germline, CDR1 is SGHRS and CDR2 is YFSETQ. The CDR3 length is 16 residues. V was shortened by 2 bases and J by 4 bases, with 18 bases between the two germline ends. CDR3 region: CASSFRPADPGETQYF. CDR3 coding DNA: TGCGCCAGCAGCTTCCGTCCAGCGGACCCGGGAGAGACCCAGTACTTC. The entire variable domain, with the rest obtained from reference TRBV5-1 and TRBJ2-5, is as follows: KAGVTQTPRYLIKTRGQQVTLSCSPISGHRSVSWYQQTPGQGLQFLFEYFSETQRNKGNFPGRFSGRQFSNSRSEMNVSTLELGDSALYLCASSFRPADPGETQYFGPGTRLLVL.

The V and J genes are TRBV5-4 and TRBJ2-5; a possible D gene is TRBD2 (5 bases). The CDR3 is 15 amino acids. V was cut by 3 bases and J by 3 bases, with 15 bases left in between. Germline values: CDR1 SGHNT, CDR2 YYREEE (reference sequence). CDR3 sequence reads: CASSSGSGSEETQYF. The CDR3 DNA sequence: TGTGCCAGCAGCTCGGGAAGTGGTAGCGAAGAGACCCAGTACTTC.

The chain links TRBV28 to TRBJ2-7; possibly TRBD1 for D (5 bases). Deletions cut 6 bases from V and 0 bases from J, with 12 bases between. The germline gives CDR1 MDHEN, CDR2 SYDVKM. The CDR3 has 14 residues. CDR3 sequence reads: CASSQGYSSYEQYF. The CDR3 nucleotides are TGTGCCAGCAGCCAGGGTTATAGCTCCTACGAGCAGTACTTC.

This clone was detected once. One end of the junction does not line up with germline, which may come from a read error. The chain links TRBV5-8 to TRBJ2-1; maybe TRBD1 (5 bases). This CDR3 comprises 17 residues. CDR1 is SGHTS and CDR2 is YDEGEE in the germline V gene. The CDR3 sequence: CASSLGQGSTSDNEQFF. In DNA, the CDR3 is TGTGCCAGCAGCTTGGGGCAGGGCTCAACCTCCGACAATGAGCAGTTCTTC.

CDR3 DNA sequence: TGTGCCAGCAGCTTAAGCCGGATTTCGAACACCGGGGAGCTGTTTTTT. This gives the protein CASSLSRISNTGELFF. The rearrangement links TRBV7-3 to TRBJ2-2, with D unclear. Germline V gene sequence: CDR1 SGHTA, CDR2 FQGTGA. The CDR3 consists of 16 residues. With 1 base removed from V and 0 bases from J, the gap between germline ends came to 9 bases.

The V and J genes are TRBV27 and TRBJ1-3; TRBD1 is a possible D gene (6 bases). Germline V lookup: CDR1 MNHEY, CDR2 SMNVEV (reference sequence). This CDR3 contains 15 residues. The germline V and J ends were trimmed by 5 bases and 0 bases, with 11 bases remaining between them. CDR3 DNA: TGTGCCAGCAGTCCAAACAGGGACTCTGGAAACACCATATATTTT. It yields the protein CASSPNRDSGNTIYF.

The gene calls are TRBV11-2 and TRBJ2-5; tentatively, D is TRBD2 (7 bases). Germline lookup yields CDR1 SGHAT and CDR2 FQNNGV. Trimming took off 2 bases at V and 4 bases at J, with 11 bases between the two ends. CDR3 size: 14 residues. CDR3 in DNA: TGTGCCAGCAGCTTACAGGGGAGGGGAGAGACCCAGTACTTC. Amino acid sequence: CASSLQGRGETQYF.

V is TRBV7-9 and J is TRBJ1-5; the match to TRBD1 covers 8 bases. The V gene's germline CDR1 is SEHNR and CDR2 FQNEAQ (reference sequence). V was clipped by 2 bases and J by 6 bases; unmatched bases: 3. This CDR3 is 14 amino acids long. CDR3 nucleotides: TGTGCCAGCAGCTTAAAAGGGACAGGTCAGCCCCAGCATTTT. Translating it yields CASSLKGTGQPQHF.

This chain links TRBV11-2 with TRBJ1-6; D remains ambiguous. The CDR3 is 13 residues long. CDR1 SGHAT and CDR2 FQNNGV come from the germline V gene. The V end lost 3 bases, the J end lost 8 bases, and 8 bases lay between the germline ends. CDR3 DNA: TGTGCCAGCAGCTTCGCTGGGGATTCACCCCTCCACTTT. Its translation: CASSFAGDSPLHF.

The chain carries TRBV14 and TRBJ2-7; 8 bases are a match to TRBD2. V lost 4 bases and J lost 8; bases outside the gene matches: 10. The CDR3 totals 14 residues. Germline CDR1 and CDR2: SGHDN and FVKESK. CDR3 bases: TGTGCCAGCAGCCCCGGACTAGCCTTTTCCAAGCAGTACTTC. Its translation: CASSPGLAFSKQYF.